This paragraph covers one T cell receptor (beta chain) sequence. Its target is unknown. This sample was included in a study of PD-1 blockade in classical Hodgkin lymphoma. General study findings and limits: Baseline TCR diversity was reportedly lower in newly diagnosed patients than healthy donors. Only CD4+ TCR diversity, not CD8+, had risen significantly by C4D1. Underlying causes for the observed repertoire differences were not defined, possibly disease activity or prior therapy. Complete responders matched newly diagnosed patients in baseline diversity.

Every one of the patients relapsed after autologous stem cell transplantation (brentuximab vedotin exposure was variable). Libraries were prepared by immunoSEQ multiplex PCR; TCRdb keeps only in-frame clonotypes and omits some of them. Of around 58,000 clones listed, roughly nine tenths were seen once; the top ten hold approximately 9.9%. This receptor was taken from a human donor with classical Hodgkin lymphoma. The sequences come from peripheral blood mononuclear cells (PBMCs), collected at baseline.

CDR3 in amino acids: CASRRGQGSYEQYF. DNA for the CDR3: TGTGCCAGCAGGAGGGGACAGGGTTCCTACGAGCAGTACTTC. The chain recombines TRBV5-6 with TRBJ2-7, with TRBD1 identical over 9 bases. The V segment lost 5 bases and the J segment 1 base; nucleotides outside the gene matches: 4. This CDR3 comprises 14 residues. CDR1 and CDR2 from the germline V gene are SGHDT and YYEEEE.